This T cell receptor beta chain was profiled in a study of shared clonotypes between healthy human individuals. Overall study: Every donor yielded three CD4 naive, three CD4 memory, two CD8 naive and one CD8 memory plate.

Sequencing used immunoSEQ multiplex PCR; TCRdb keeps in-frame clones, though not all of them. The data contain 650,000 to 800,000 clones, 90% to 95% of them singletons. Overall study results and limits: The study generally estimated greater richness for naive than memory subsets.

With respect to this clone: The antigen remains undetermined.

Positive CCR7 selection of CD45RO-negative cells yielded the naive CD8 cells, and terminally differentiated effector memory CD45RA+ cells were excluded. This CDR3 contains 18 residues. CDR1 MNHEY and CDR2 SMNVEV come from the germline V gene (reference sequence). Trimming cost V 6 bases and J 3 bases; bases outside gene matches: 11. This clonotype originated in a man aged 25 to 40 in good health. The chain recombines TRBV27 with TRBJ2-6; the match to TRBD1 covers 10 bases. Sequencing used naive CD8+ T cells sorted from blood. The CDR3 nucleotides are TGTGCCAGCAGATCTCAAGACAGGGGGCATCATGGGGCCAACGTCCTGACTTTC. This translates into CASRSQDRGHHGANVLTF.